This TCR beta chain was found in a study of OX40 agonist ivuxolimab in advanced cancers. The junction had 2 bases not matched to a gene; V was cut back by 2 bases and J by 5 bases. CDR1 and CDR2 from the germline V gene are KGHSH and LQKENI. This CDR3 contains 13 residues. With regard to this clone: Its cognate antigen is unknown.

TCRdb keeps only in-frame clones here, not all; method: immunoSEQ multiplex PCR. The sample has about 100,000 clones; 85% to 90% are singletons. Study-level findings and limits: Patients who responded partially at 0.1-3.0 mg/kg showed clonal expansion ranking among the lowest. Researchers did not establish what antigens the expanded peripheral T cells target. There were, on average, more expanded clones in CD8+ T cells than in CD4+.

The rearrangement links TRBV18 to TRBJ1-1; 7 bases match TRBD1. This TCR derives from an adult with an advanced solid tumor such as melanoma, head and neck, liver or kidney cancer. The sequencing used CD4+ or CD8+ T cells sorted from blood, collected in a trial of the OX40 agonist ivuxolimab. CDR3 protein: CASSPRGQTEAFF. The CDR3 DNA reads as TGTGCCAGCTCACCAAGGGGGCAGACTGAAGCTTTCTTT.